This T cell receptor (beta chain) was recovered during a study of T cell repertoires in cytomegalovirus infection. This clonotype came up many times. TCRdb reprocessed the reads via MiXCR and lists one record per CDR3 protein. The sample lists more than 650,000 distinct CDR3 sequences; about a third were seen once. The sequencing sample was made of PBMCs. The TCR comes from a human donor in good health (CMV status not recorded). Some clones in this sample may be carry-over from other donors' samples.

CDR3 DNA: TGTGCCAGCAGTGTACAGGGGTCCCTGAACACTGAAGCTTTCTTT. Its translation: CASSVQGSLNTEAFF. V usage is TRBV2 and J usage is TRBJ1-1, with 7 bases fitting TRBD1. Losses at the gene ends were 4 bases for V and 0 bases for J; bases not matched to a gene: 5. Germline V gene sequence: CDR1 SNHLY, CDR2 FYNNEI. The CDR3 covers 15 residues.